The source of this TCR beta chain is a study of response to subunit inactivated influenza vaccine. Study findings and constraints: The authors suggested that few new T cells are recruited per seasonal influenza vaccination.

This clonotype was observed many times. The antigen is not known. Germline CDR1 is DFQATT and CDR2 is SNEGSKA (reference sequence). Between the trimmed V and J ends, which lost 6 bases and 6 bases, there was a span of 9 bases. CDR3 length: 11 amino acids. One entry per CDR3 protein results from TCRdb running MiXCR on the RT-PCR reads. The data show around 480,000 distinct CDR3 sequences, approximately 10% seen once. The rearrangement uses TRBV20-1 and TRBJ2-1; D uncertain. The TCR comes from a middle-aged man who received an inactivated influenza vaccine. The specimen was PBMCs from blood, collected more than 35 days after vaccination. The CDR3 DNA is TGCAGTGCGTTTGGCCGCAATGAGCAGTTCTTC. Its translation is CSAFGRNEQFF.